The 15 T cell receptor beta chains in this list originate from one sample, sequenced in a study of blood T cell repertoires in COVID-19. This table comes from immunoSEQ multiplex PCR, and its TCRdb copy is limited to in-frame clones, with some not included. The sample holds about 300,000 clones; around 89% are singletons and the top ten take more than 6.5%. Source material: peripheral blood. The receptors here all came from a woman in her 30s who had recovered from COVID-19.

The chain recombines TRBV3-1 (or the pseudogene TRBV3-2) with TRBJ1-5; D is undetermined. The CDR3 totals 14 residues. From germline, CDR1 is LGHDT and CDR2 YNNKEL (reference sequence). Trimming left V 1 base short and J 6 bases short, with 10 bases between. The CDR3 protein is CASSQGLGGQPQHF. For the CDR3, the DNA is TGTGCCAGCAGCCAAGGACTAGGCGGTCAGCCCCAGCATTTT.

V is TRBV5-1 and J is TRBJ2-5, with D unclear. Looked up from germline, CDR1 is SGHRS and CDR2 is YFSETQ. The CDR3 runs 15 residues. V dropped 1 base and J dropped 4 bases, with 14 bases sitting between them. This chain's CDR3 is CASSLQQILGETQYF. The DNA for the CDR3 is TGCGCCAGCAGCTTGCAACAGATTCTTGGAGAGACCCAGTACTTC.

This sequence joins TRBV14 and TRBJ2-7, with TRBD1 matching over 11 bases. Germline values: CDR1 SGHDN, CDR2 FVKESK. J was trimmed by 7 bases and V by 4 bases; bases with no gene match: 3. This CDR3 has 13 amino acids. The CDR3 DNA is TGTGCCAGCAGCCCGGGACAGGGGGGAGAGCAGTACTTC. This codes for CASSPGQGGEQYF.

CDR3 region: CASSLQPNYGYTF. The CDR3 DNA is TGTGCCAGTAGCCTACAGCCCAACTATGGCTACACCTTC. The chain combines TRBV19 with TRBJ1-2, with D uncertain. The CDR3 has 13 amino acids. The germline V gene encodes CDR1 LNHDA and CDR2 SQIVND (reference sequence). The V end was cut by 6 bases, the J end by 2 bases, with 10 bases between.

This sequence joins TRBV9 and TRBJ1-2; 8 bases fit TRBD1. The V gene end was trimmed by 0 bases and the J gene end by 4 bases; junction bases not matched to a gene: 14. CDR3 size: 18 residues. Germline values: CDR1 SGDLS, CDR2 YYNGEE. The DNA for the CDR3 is TGTGCCAGCAGCGTAGATGCACAGGGGGAAGGGGGAATCTATGGCTACACCTTC. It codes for CASSVDAQGEGGIYGYTF.

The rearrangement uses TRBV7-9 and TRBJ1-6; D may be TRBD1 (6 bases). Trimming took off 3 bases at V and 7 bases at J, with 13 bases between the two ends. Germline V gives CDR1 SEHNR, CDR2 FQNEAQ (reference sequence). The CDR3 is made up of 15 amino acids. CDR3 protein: CASSFTGMGNSPLHF. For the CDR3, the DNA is TGTGCCAGCAGCTTTACAGGGATGGGCAATTCACCCCTCCACTTT.

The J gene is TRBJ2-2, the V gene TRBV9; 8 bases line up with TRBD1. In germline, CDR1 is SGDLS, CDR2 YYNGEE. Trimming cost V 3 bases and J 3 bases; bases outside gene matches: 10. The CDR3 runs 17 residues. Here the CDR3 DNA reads TGTGCCAGCAGCGCCCTAGAGGCAGGGGGCCACACCGGGGAGCTGTTTTTT. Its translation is CASSALEAGGHTGELFF.

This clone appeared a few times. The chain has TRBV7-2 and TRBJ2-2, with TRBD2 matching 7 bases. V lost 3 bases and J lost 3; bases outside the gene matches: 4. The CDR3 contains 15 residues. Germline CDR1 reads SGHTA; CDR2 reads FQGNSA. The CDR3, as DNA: TGTGCCAGCAGCTTTCAGGGAGGGGACACCGGGGAGCTGTTTTTT. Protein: CASSFQGGDTGELFF. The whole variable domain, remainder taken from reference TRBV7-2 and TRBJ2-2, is GAGVSQSPSNKVTEKGKDVELRCDPISGHTALYWYRQSLGQGLEFLIYFQGNSAPDKSGLPSDRFSAERTGGSVSTLTIQRTQQEDSAVYLCASSFQGGDTGELFFGEGSRLTVL.

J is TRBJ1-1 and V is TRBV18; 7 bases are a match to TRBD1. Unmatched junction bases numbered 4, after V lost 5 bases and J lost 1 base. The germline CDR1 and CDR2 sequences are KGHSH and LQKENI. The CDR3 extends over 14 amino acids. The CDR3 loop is CASSAGQSNTEAFF. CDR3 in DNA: TGTGCCAGCTCAGCGGGACAGTCGAACACTGAAGCTTTCTTT.

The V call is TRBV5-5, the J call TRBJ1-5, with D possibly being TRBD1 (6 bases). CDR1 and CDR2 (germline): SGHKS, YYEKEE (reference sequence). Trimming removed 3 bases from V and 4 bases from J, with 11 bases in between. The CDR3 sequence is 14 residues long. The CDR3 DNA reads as TGTGCCAGCAGCTCCGACCAGGGGAATCAGCCCCAGCATTTT. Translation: CASSSDQGNQPQHF.

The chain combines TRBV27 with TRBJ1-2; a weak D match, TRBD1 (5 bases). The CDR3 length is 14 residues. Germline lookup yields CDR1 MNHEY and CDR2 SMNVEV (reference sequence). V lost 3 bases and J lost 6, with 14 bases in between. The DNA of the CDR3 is TGTGCCAGCAGTTTTACGGCAGGGTCGAATGGCTACACCTTC. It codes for CASSFTAGSNGYTF.

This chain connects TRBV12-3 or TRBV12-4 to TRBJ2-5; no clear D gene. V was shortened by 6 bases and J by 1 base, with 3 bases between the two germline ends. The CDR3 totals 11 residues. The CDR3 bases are TGTGCCAGCAGCCTCCAAGAGACCCAGTACTTC. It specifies CASSLQETQYF.

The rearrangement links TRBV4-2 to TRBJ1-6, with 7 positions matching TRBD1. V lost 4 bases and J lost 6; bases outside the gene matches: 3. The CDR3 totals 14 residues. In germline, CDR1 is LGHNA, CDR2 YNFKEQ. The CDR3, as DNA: TGTGCCAGCAGCCGAGGACAGGCTAATTCACCCCTCCACTTT. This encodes CASSRGQANSPLHF.

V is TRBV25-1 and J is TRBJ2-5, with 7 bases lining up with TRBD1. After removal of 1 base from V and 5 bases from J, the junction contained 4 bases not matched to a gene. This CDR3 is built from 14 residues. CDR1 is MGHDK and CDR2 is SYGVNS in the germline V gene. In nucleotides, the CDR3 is TGTGCCAGCAGTGAATTAGGGGGCGCGGAGACCCAGTACTTC. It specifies CASSELGGAETQYF.

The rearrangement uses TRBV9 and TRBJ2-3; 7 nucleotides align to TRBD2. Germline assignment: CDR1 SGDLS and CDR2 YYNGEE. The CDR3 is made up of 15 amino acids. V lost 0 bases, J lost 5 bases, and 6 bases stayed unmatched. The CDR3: CASSVEGRAGDTQYF. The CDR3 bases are TGTGCCAGCAGCGTAGAAGGGAGGGCTGGAGATACGCAGTATTTT.